This T cell receptor beta chain is drawn from a study of radiation and T cells in renal cell carcinoma. The study's findings and limits: Irradiated tumors held more dominant CDR3 motifs than control tumors. Top 100 clonotypes averaged about 50% in irradiated versus about 45% in nephrectomy-only tumors.

On this clone: Its antigen is still unknown. Germline and junction disagree at one end, which may indicate a read error.

Treatment of the sample: treatment-naive control, cytoreductive nephrectomy. Control tumors came from several females and roughly twelve males, aged about 35 to 90. Sequencing used immunoSEQ multiplex PCR; TCRdb keeps in-frame clones, though not all of them. The table has about 24,000 clones, less than 55% seen once. Sequencing used tumor tissue, obtained from a patient whose treatment was nephrectomy without radiotherapy. The receptor was isolated from a human donor with renal cell carcinoma.

The CDR3 DNA is TGTGCCAGCAGCCTAGCAGGGGGTGGCTACACCTTC. Its protein product is CASSLAGGGYTF. This rearrangement joins TRBV7-2 to TRBJ1-2, with TRBD1 matching 7 bases. CDR3 length equals 12 residues. Germline CDR1 SGHTA, CDR2 FQGNSA.